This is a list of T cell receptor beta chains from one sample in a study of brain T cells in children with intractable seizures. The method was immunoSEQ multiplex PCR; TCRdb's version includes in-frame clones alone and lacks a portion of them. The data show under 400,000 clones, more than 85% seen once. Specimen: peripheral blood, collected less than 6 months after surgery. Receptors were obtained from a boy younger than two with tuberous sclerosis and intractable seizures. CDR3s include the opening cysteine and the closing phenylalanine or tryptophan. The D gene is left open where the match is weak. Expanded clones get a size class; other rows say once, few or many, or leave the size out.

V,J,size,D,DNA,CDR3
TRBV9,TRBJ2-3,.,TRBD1,TGTGCCAGCAGCGTTGGACAGGGGTCAGATACGCAGTATTTT,CASSVGQGSDTQYF
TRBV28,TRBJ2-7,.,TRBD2,TGTGCCAGCAGTTTACTAGCGGGGGGGCGATGGTACGAGCAGTACTTC,CASSLLAGGRWYEQYF
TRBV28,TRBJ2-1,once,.,TGTGCCAGCAGTTTAATGGGGAACTACAATGAGCAGTTCTTC,CASSLMGNYNEQFF
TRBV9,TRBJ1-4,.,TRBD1,TGTGCCAGCAGCGGGACAGGGGGCACTAATGAAAAACTGTTTTTT,CASSGTGGTNEKLFF
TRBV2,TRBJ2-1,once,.,TGTGCCAGCACTCTGCGACTGGGTAATTATGAGCAGTTCTTC,CASTLRLGNYEQFF
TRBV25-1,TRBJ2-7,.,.,TGTGCCAGCACGATGGGCCCTAAGCAGTACTTC,CASTMGPKQYF
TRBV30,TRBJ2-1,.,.,TGTGCCTGCTCGACTGAGACCCGGGTCAATGAGCAGTTCTTC,CACSTETRVNEQFF
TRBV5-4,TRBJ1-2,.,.,TGTGCCAGCAGCTCTCAAACAGATCTCTTCGGCTACACCTTC,CASSSQTDLFGYTF
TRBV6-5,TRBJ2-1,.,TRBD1,TGTGCCAGCAAGCCGGGACAGGGAAATGAGCAGTTCTTC,CASKPGQGNEQFF
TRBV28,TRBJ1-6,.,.,TGTGCCAGCACCTTACGTCCAGGGTGGAATTCACCCCTCCACTTT,CASTLRPGWNSPLHF
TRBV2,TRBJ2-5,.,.,TGTGCCAGCAGTGATAGCCGGGCCCACGGAGGGACCCAGTACTTC,CASSDSRAHGGTQYF
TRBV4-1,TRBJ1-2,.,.,TGCGCCAGCAGCCAAATCGCAGGGAAAAACTATGGCTACACCTTC,CASSQIAGKNYGYTF
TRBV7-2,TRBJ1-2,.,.,TGTGCCAGCAGCTTAGCGACTGACTATGGCTACACCTTC,CASSLATDYGYTF
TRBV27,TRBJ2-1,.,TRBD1,TGTGCCAGCCGTCAAGACAGGGCTTTATACAATGAGCAGTTCTTC,CASRQDRALYNEQFF
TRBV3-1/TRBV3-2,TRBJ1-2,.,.,TGTGCCAGCAGCCAGGGAGGAGGCGGCTACACCTTC,CASSQGGGGYTF
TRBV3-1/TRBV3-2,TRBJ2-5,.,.,TGTGCCAGCAGCCAAGATAGAATCAGGGTGGAGACCCAGTACTTC,CASSQDRIRVETQYF
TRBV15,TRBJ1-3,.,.,TGTGCCACCAGCAGGGACCACGGCCGCTCTGGAAACACCATATATTTT,CATSRDHGRSGNTIYF
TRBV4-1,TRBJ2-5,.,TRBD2,TGCGCCAGCAGCCAAGTGCTAGCGGGGGGAGGGCAAGAGACCCAGTACTTC,CASSQVLAGGGQETQYF
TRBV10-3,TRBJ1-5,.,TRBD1,TGTGCCATCAGTATTGGACAGGGCAATCAGCCCCAGCATTTT,CAISIGQGNQPQHF
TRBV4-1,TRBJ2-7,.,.,TGCGCCAGCAGCCTTCGGGGGACCAGCTCCTACGAGCAGTACTTC,CASSLRGTSSYEQYF
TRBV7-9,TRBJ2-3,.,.,TGTGCCAGCAGCTTAGCGACTGAGGGAACAGATACGCAGTATTTT,CASSLATEGTDTQYF
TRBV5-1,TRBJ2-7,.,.,TGCGCCAGCAGCTTGGCCGGGACCTACGAGCAGTACTTC,CASSLAGTYEQYF
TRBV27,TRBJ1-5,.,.,TGTGCCAGCAGTTTCCGGGGGGATCAGCCCCAGCATTTT,CASSFRGDQPQHF
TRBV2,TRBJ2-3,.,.,TGTGCCAGCAGCCCCTATCCAACCGGGCGGACGGCTAGCACAGATACGCAGTATTTT,CASSPYPTGRTASTDTQYF
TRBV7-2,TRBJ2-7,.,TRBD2,TGTGCCAGCAGCTTCAGCGGGGGGGACTACGAGCAGTACTTC,CASSFSGGDYEQYF
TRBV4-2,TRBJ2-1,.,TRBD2,TGTGCCAGCAGCTCCGGGACTAGTGAGGTCAATGAGCAGTTCTTC,CASSSGTSEVNEQFF
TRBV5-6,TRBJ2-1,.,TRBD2,TGTGCCAGCAGTCTCCCCTGGGCTAGCGGGATCTCGGAGCAGTTCTTC,CASSLPWASGISEQFF
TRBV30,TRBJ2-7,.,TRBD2,TGTGCCTGGAGGAGGGCTATAGCGGGTCTCCGGGGCGAGCAGTACTTC,CAWRRAIAGLRGEQYF
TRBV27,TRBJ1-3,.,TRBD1,TGTGCCAGCAGCCCCCGCGAGGGGGCCATGATCGGAAACACCATATATTTT,CASSPREGAMIGNTIYF
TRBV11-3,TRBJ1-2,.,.,TGTGCCAGCAGCTTAGGGGGTTACTCCCACTATGGCTACACCTTC,CASSLGGYSHYGYTF
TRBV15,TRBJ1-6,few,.,TGTGCCACCAGCAGAGACAGGTTGGGATCACCCCTCCACTTT,CATSRDRLGSPLHF
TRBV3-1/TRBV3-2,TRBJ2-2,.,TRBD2,TGTGCCAGCAGCCAATTGGACGGGGGGGTGTTTTTT,CASSQLDGGVFF
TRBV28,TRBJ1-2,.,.,TGTGCCAGCAGTTTCGGGCGGCACTATGGCTACACCTTC,CASSFGRHYGYTF
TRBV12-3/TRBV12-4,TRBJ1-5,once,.,TGTGCCAGCACGTTCGGGCACTCAGCCCAGCATTTT,CASTFGHSAQHF
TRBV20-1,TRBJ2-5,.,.,TGCAGTGCTAGTACTTCCTTTCAAGAGACCCAGTACTTC,CSASTSFQETQYF
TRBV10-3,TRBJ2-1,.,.,TGTGCCATCAGTGAGATCTATTCGGGGACCCACAATGAGCAGTTCTTC,CAISEIYSGTHNEQFF
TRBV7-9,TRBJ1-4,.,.,TGTGCCAGCAGCCCCCGAGGGGGTAACGAAAAACTGTTTTTT,CASSPRGGNEKLFF
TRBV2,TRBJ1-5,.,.,TGTGCCAGCAGTGAAGTAGGTGACTTACATCAGCCCCAGCATTTT,CASSEVGDLHQPQHF
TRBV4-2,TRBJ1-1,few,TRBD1,TGTGCCAGCAGCCAAACCCCGGGACAGGGAATGAACACTGAAGCTTTCTTT,CASSQTPGQGMNTEAFF
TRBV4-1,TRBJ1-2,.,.,TGCGCCAGCAGCCAAGTTGGGGCTAACTATGGCTACACCTTC,CASSQVGANYGYTF
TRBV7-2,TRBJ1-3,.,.,TGTGCCAGCAGCTTAGGTGGGGGGTCTGGAAACACCATATATTTT,CASSLGGGSGNTIYF
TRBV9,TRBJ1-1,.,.,TGTGCCAGCAGCGTAGTCCAGGAGATGAAAGCTTTCTTT,CASSVVQEMKAFF
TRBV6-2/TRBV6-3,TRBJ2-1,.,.,TGTGCCAGCAGTTCCTGGTCACCCGGACAGCCTGGAGGGGGGGGTGAGCAGTTCTTC,CASSSWSPGQPGGGGEQFF
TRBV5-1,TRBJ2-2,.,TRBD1,TGCGCCAGCAGCTCCCGGACAGGTTTTATCGCGAACACCGGGGAGCTGTTTTTT,CASSSRTGFIANTGELFF
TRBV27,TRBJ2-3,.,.,TGTGCCAGCAGTTTAGCGTGGGCAGCCTCTCCGTATTTT,CASSLAWAASPYF
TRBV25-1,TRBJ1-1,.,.,TGTGCCAGCAGTGATCAGTATGCAGGGAAATACACTGAAGCTTTCTTT,CASSDQYAGKYTEAFF
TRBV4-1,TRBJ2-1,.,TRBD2,TGCGCCAGCAGCCAAGATTTTCCGGCGGGAGTTGTCTCCTCCTACAATGAGCAGTTCTTC,CASSQDFPAGVVSSYNEQFF
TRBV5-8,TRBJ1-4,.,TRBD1,TGTGCCAGCAGCGCCTTGAGACAGGGTCGTGAAAAACTGTTTTTT,CASSALRQGREKLFF
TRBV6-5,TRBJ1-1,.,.,TGTGCCAGCAGTTACCGAGGTTTATATTTCACTGAAGCTTTCTTT,CASSYRGLYFTEAFF